Each of the 15 T cell receptor beta chains below was sequenced from the same sample in a study of metastatic and nonmetastatic thyroid tumors. Via MiXCR, TCRdb re-called the PCR reads. The data contain over 30,000 clones, under 8% of them seen just once; the ten biggest clones take up around 45%. No treatment of any kind had been given to any patient before thyroid surgery. Sequencing was performed on blood. The receptors stem from a female donor with papillary thyroid cancer or a benign thyroid nodule (not recorded which). Some clones in this sample may be carry-over from other donors' samples.

This clone was observed many times. V is TRBV18 and J is TRBJ2-2; 7 bases are shared with TRBD2. The V and J ends lost 4 bases and 1 base, in that order; junction bases with no gene match: 6. Germline CDR1 and CDR2: KGHSH and LQKENI. The CDR3 contains 16 residues. The CDR3 nucleotides read TGTGCCAGCTCACACCAGCGGGATCGGAACACCGGGGAGCTGTTTTTT. Protein product: CASSHQRDRNTGELFF.

The table lists this clone with many counts. The J gene is TRBJ1-2, the V gene TRBV6-2 or TRBV6-3, with no clear D. This CDR3 spans 12 amino acids. Germline V gene data show CDR1 as MNHEY and CDR2 as SVGEGT. The V gene lost 5 bases and the J gene lost 2 bases, with 6 bases spanning the gap. The CDR3 loop reads CASSRQNYGYTF. The CDR3 nucleotides read TGTGCCAGCAGTAGGCAGAACTATGGCTACACCTTC.

The rearrangement joins TRBV5-4 to TRBJ1-2; 8 positions agree with TRBD1. The length of the CDR3 is 13 residues. Losses at the gene ends were 4 bases for V and 6 bases for J; bases not matched to a gene: 5. Germline assignment: CDR1 SGHNT and CDR2 YYREEE (reference sequence). This CDR3 is CASSPGQGDGYTF. The CDR3 DNA follows: TGTGCCAGCAGCCCCGGACAGGGTGATGGCTACACCTTC.

About this clone itself: A much larger clone differs from this one at a single base, so this may be a read error. The chain combines TRBV5-6 with TRBJ2-1; unclear D gene. The length of the CDR3 is 11 residues. Germline CDR1 and CDR2: SGHDT and YYEEEE. CDR3 nucleotide sequence: TGTGCCAACAGCTTGTGGAGTGAGCAGTTCTTC. Amino acid sequence: CANSLWSEQFF.

This clone has at least ten counts. This chain uses TRBV9 with TRBJ1-3; a weak D match, TRBD1 (6 bases). Per the germline V gene, CDR1 is SGDLS and CDR2 is YYNGEE. The CDR3 covers 13 residues. Trimming left V 2 bases short and J 4 bases short, with 7 bases between. The CDR3 nucleotides read TGTGCCAGCAGCGTCGACAGGGGAAACACCATATATTTT. The encoded protein is CASSVDRGNTIYF.

This clone was seen many times. The chain links TRBV18 to TRBJ1-1; 7 bases are shared with TRBD1. This CDR3 contains 12 residues. J was trimmed by 10 bases and V by 3 bases; bases with no gene match: 5. The germline V gene encodes CDR1 KGHSH and CDR2 LQKENI. The CDR3 loop is CASSPQGDGAFF. CDR3 coding DNA: TGTGCCAGCTCACCGCAGGGGGACGGAGCTTTCTTT.

This clone was counted ten times or more. The J gene is TRBJ1-5, the V gene TRBV5-1; no reliable D call. CDR1 is SGHRS and CDR2 is YFSETQ in the germline V gene. V was clipped by 3 bases and J by 6 bases, with 19 bases between them. The CDR3 is 16 amino acids. CDR3 sequence reads: CASSSGGAFGTQPQHF. DNA for the CDR3: TGCGCCAGCAGCTCCGGCGGAGCGTTTGGTACTCAGCCCCAGCATTTT.

This clone was seen at least ten times. J is TRBJ2-7 and V is TRBV20-1, with D possibly TRBD2 on 6 matching bases. CDR1 and CDR2 from the germline V gene are DFQATT and SNEGSKA (reference sequence). The length of the CDR3 is 15 residues. V was shortened by 0 bases and J by 4 bases, with 16 bases between the two germline ends. The CDR3 region has the DNA TGCAGTGCTAGAGATGGGCCTAGCGTGTGGTACGAGCAGTACTTC. Protein: CSARDGPSVWYEQYF.

This clone was seen at least ten times. The V gene is TRBV7-8, the J gene TRBJ2-1, with no clear D. The V gene's germline CDR1 is SGHVS and CDR2 FQNEAQ. The CDR3 length is 15 residues. Trimming shortened V by 2 bases and J by 6 bases, and 14 bases separated the two germline ends. CDR3 DNA sequence: TGTGCCAGCAGCTTAAGCCGTCCTGGTAGCAATGAGCAGTTCTTC. As protein: CASSLSRPGSNEQFF.

This clone was picked up many times. This rearrangement joins TRBV20-1 to TRBJ1-2; D gene ambiguous. From germline, CDR1 is DFQATT and CDR2 SNEGSKA (reference sequence). This CDR3 region has 13 residues. With 6 bases removed from V and 4 bases from J, the gap between germline ends came to 15 bases. In DNA form, the CDR3 reads TGCAGTGCAGAGACACCACCCTTCTATGGCTACACCTTC. Translation gives CSAETPPFYGYTF.

The table lists this clone with many counts. The chain has TRBV28 and TRBJ2-5; D perhaps matches TRBD2 (5 bases). This CDR3 spans 11 amino acids. CDR1 is MDHEN, CDR2 SYDVKM, per germline. Between the trimmed V and J ends, which lost 7 bases and 5 bases, there was a span of 8 bases. In DNA, the CDR3 is TGTGCCAGCATTTGGAGGGAGACCCAGTACTTC. Protein: CASIWRETQYF.

This clone was counted ten times or more. This CDR3 is also generated by other DNA sequences in the sample. This rearrangement joins TRBV5-6 to TRBJ2-7; D possibly matches TRBD1 or TRBD2 (5 bases each). Germline CDR1 is SGHDT and CDR2 is YYEEEE. CDR3 length equals 15 residues. The V end was cut by 7 bases, the J end by 0 bases, with 17 bases between. CDR3 bases: TGTGCCAGCCGCCTTCGGGGCGCGAGCTCCTACGAGCAGTACTTC. Translation gives CASRLRGASSYEQYF.

At least ten counts were recorded for this clone. The rearrangement links TRBV5-4 to TRBJ1-1, with D possibly TRBD1 on 6 matching bases. The CDR3 is made up of 15 amino acids. V was clipped by 4 bases and J by 3 bases, with 16 bases between them. Germline loops: CDR1 SGHNT, CDR2 YYREEE (reference sequence). The CDR3 spells CASSPSGTRDTEAFF. CDR3 DNA: TGTGCCAGCAGCCCATCCGGGACAAGAGACACTGAAGCTTTCTTT.

This clone was recorded many times. V usage is TRBV3-1 and J usage is TRBJ2-7, with 8 bases identical to TRBD2. Germline V CDR1 and CDR2: LGHDT, YNNKEL (reference sequence). Trimming cost V 4 bases and J 6 bases; bases outside gene matches: 8. The CDR3 covers 14 residues. The CDR3 sequence is CASSLGTRFFEQYF. The CDR3, as DNA: TGTGCCAGCAGCCTGGGGACTAGGTTCTTCGAGCAGTACTTC.

This clone appeared many times. This chain links TRBV6-6 with TRBJ1-1; 8 bases line up with TRBD1. CDR1 and CDR2 from the germline V gene are MNHNY and SVGAGI (reference sequence). This CDR3 contains 14 residues. J was trimmed by 6 bases and V by 2 bases; bases with no gene match: 5. CDR3 residues: CASSYRDRSAEAFF. CDR3 in DNA: TGTGCCAGCAGTTACCGGGACAGGAGCGCTGAAGCTTTCTTT.